A single sample is the source of the 21 T cell receptor beta chains below, sequenced in a study of monozygotic twins with inflammatory bowel disease. TCRdb re-called the 5' RACE reads, yielding one record per CDR3 amino acid sequence without DNA. This sample carries approximately 390,000 distinct CDR3 sequences, with 2% to 3% going to the ten biggest clones. Sequencing was carried out using blood. All receptors derive from a human donor with ulcerative colitis or Crohn's disease, or a healthy co-twin of an affected twin (not recorded which).

V is TRBV12-3 or TRBV12-4 and J is TRBJ2-1; TCRdb returns TRBD2, unconfirmable since there is no DNA. The CDR3 runs to 15 residues. The CDR3 here is CDSRTLAGAYNEQFF.

This chain uses TRBV20-1 with TRBJ2-3; TCRdb proposes TRBD1, but this gene call is untestable without DNA. CDR1 DFQATT and CDR2 SNEGSKA come from the germline V gene (reference sequence). This CDR3 comprises 13 residues. CDR3 residues: CSAYHRVADTQYF.

This rearrangement joins TRBV6-5 to TRBJ2-3; TCRdb picks TRBD2, but there is no DNA to check that call. The CDR3 loop spans 18 amino acids. Germline V gives CDR1 MNHEY, CDR2 SVGAGI. CDR3 loop: CASSSPLRLAGGKDTQYF.

CDR3 sequence: CASNPSGQGEETQYF. The V call is TRBV9, the J call TRBJ2-5; there is no DNA to check the TCRdb D call of TRBD1. This CDR3 has 15 amino acids. CDR1 is SGDLS, CDR2 YYNGEE, per germline. The complete variable domain, with remaining parts taken from reference TRBV9 and TRBJ2-5, reads DSGVTQTPKHLITATGQRVTLRCSPRSGDLSVYWYQQSLDQGLQFLIQYYNGEERAKGNILERFSAQQFPDLHSELNLSSLELGDSALYFCASNPSGQGEETQYFGPGTRLLVL.

V and J are TRBV9 and TRBJ2-3; as DNA is missing, the TRBD1 call by TCRdb cannot be tested. Germline V gene sequence: CDR1 SGDLS, CDR2 YYNGEE. This CDR3 comprises 16 residues. CDR3 in amino acids: CASSDPIAGFTDTQYF.

The rearrangement uses TRBV5-1 and TRBJ2-7; the D call of TRBD2 rests on TCRdb alone, since no DNA is present to check it. From germline, CDR1 is SGHRS and CDR2 YFSETQ. CDR3 length: 14 residues. The CDR3 is CASRRTSGPYEQYF. The whole variable domain, remainder taken from reference TRBV5-1 and TRBJ2-7, is KAGVTQTPRYLIKTRGQQVTLSCSPISGHRSVSWYQQTPGQGLQFLFEYFSETQRNKGNFPGRFSGRQFSNSRSEMNVSTLELGDSALYLCASRRTSGPYEQYFGPGTRLTVT.

The chain employs TRBV7-9 and TRBJ2-3. This CDR3 has 15 residues. Germline V gene data show CDR1 as SEHNR and CDR2 as FQNEAQ (reference sequence). The CDR3 spells CASSLGLAVADTQYF.

The CDR3 protein is CSAQTGTSNQPQHF. The chain uses TRBV20-1 and TRBJ1-5; TCRdb gives TRBD1 as the D gene, but with no DNA this cannot be confirmed. CDR1 and CDR2 from the germline V gene are DFQATT and SNEGSKA (reference sequence). The CDR3 totals 14 residues.

The chain uses TRBV5-1 and TRBJ2-7; checking the TCRdb D call of TRBD1 is not possible without DNA. Germline values: CDR1 SGHRS, CDR2 YFSETQ. The CDR3 runs to 16 residues. CDR3 amino acids: CASSRGGLGQGGEQYF.

This chain connects TRBV5-4 to TRBJ2-5; TCRdb calls TRBD2, which cannot be checked without DNA. Germline V CDR1 and CDR2: SGHNT, YYREEE (reference sequence). The CDR3 has 18 residues. CDR3 residues: CASSLGGNSGRTQETQYF.

The rearrangement uses TRBV6-5 and TRBJ1-2. Germline CDR1 and CDR2: MNHEY and SVGAGI. This CDR3 is built from 12 residues. The CDR3: CASSDRYYGYTF.

The chain joins TRBV10-3 to TRBJ1-2. This CDR3 spans 12 amino acids. Germline-derived CDR1 and CDR2 are ENHRY and SYGVKD. The CDR3 region is CAISESPRGYTF.

The V and J genes are TRBV9 and TRBJ2-2. Germline CDR1 is SGDLS and CDR2 is YYNGEE. This CDR3 spans 14 amino acids. The CDR3 is CASSGRVTTGELFF. The variable domain in full, with the rest retrieved from reference TRBV9 and TRBJ2-2, is DSGVTQTPKHLITATGQRVTLRCSPRSGDLSVYWYQQSLDQGLQFLIQYYNGEERAKGNILERFSAQQFPDLHSELNLSSLELGDSALYFCASSGRVTTGELFFGEGSRLTVL.

This chain connects TRBV11-2 to TRBJ2-5; no DNA is available, so the TRBD2 call from TCRdb remains unchecked. The CDR3 has 16 amino acids. Germline loops: CDR1 SGHAT, CDR2 FQNNGV. The CDR3 reads CASSRYSGGTPETQYF.

The V call is TRBV10-3, the J call TRBJ2-3; TCRdb outputs TRBD2, but without DNA this stays unchecked. The CDR3 covers 17 residues. The germline V gene has CDR1 ENHRY and CDR2 SYGVKD. The CDR3 spells CAISEPDRDFLEDTQYF.

The rearrangement uses TRBV20-1 and TRBJ1-2. The length of the CDR3 is 15 residues. Germline CDR1 is DFQATT and CDR2 is SNEGSKA (reference sequence). The CDR3 reads CSASLRARSNYGYTF.

The V call is TRBV7-2, the J call TRBJ2-1. This CDR3 has 16 residues. Per the germline V gene, CDR1 is SGHTA and CDR2 is FQGNSA. CDR3 sequence reads: CASSIAGVGSYNEQFF.

The rearrangement joins TRBV3-1 to TRBJ1-1. This CDR3 spans 13 amino acids. Per germline, CDR1 LGHDT and CDR2 YNNKEL (reference sequence). This CDR3 is CASSHRGDYEAFF. Supplemented by reference TRBV3-1 and TRBJ1-1, the full variable domain reads DTAVSQTPKYLVTQMGNDKSIKCEQNLGHDTMYWYKQDSKKFLKIMFSYNNKELIINETVPNRFSPKSPDKAHLNLHINSLELGDSAVYFCASSHRGDYEAFFGQGTRLTVV.

This chain connects TRBV7-8 to TRBJ2-1; lacking DNA, the TRBD1 call made by TCRdb goes unchecked. Per the germline V gene, CDR1 is SGHVS and CDR2 is FQNEAQ. The length of the CDR3 is 16 residues. CDR3 residues: CASSLERRGYYNEQFF.

This sequence joins TRBV29-1 and TRBJ2-1; the D call from TCRdb, TRBD1, cannot be confirmed without DNA. This CDR3 region has 14 residues. Germline CDR1 and CDR2: SQVTM and ANQGSEA. This chain's CDR3 is CSVDKLTGGGEQFF.

The chain couples TRBV11-1 to TRBJ2-2. CDR3 size: 15 residues. Looked up from germline, CDR1 is SGHAT and CDR2 is FQDESV (reference sequence). The CDR3 is CASRVSGSNTGELFF.